This T cell receptor beta chain is from a study of T-cell reconstitution after alpha-beta-depleted transplantation in children. At least ten counts were recorded for this clonotype. Its antigen is as yet unknown. Study-level points and caveats: T-cell counts and diversity at one year following transplant were attributed mainly to newly produced T cells. Reportedly, only several hundred clones from non-depleted graft cells drove alpha-beta T-cell counts at about two months.

CDR3 length: 13 residues. Germline V gene data show CDR1 as DFQATT and CDR2 as SNEGSKA (reference sequence). Trimming cost V 2 bases and J 4 bases; bases outside gene matches: 4. Library preparation (for TCRbeta) was performed with unique molecular identifiers. Via MiXCR, TCRdb re-called the PCR reads, giving one row per CDR3 protein. The table lists approximately 300,000 distinct CDR3 sequences, approximately 10% of them singletons. This clonotype was sampled from a male patient aged 2 to 9 who had a stem cell transplant for chronic granulomatous disease, so the T cells may come from the graft donor. The specimen was peripheral blood, collected 180 days after TCRalphabeta/CD19-depleted stem cell transplant. V is TRBV20-1 and J is TRBJ2-5, with TRBD1 identical over 7 bases. CDR3 nucleotide sequence: TGCAGTGCTAGAAACCCAGGGGGAGAGACCCAGTACTTC. Amino acids: CSARNPGGETQYF.